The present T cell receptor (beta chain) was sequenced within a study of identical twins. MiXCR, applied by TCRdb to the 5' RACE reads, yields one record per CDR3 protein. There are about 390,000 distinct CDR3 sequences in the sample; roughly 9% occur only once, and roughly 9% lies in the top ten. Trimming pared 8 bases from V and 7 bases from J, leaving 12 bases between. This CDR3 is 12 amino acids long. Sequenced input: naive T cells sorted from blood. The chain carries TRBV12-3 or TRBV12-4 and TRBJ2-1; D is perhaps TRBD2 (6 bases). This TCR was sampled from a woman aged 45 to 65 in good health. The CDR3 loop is CASGDSGNEQFF. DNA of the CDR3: TGTGCCAGCGGGGACTCGGGGAATGAGCAGTTCTTC.